These T cell receptor beta chains were read from a single sample in a study of cytomegalovirus exposure and HLA in healthy donors. Sequencing used immunoSEQ multiplex PCR; TCRdb keeps in-frame clones, though not all of them. The table shows over 150,000 clones, with about 80% occurring only once. Sequenced: PBMCs. These receptors were obtained from a woman aged 25 to 39 in good health and CMV-seronegative. CDR3s include the opening cysteine and the closing phenylalanine or tryptophan. Each record gives: CDR3 length, J gene, V gene, clone size, D gene, CDR3 protein, CDR3 DNA. The D gene is left open where the match is weak. Clone size, where shown, is once, few, many, or a class for clones that have expanded.

12,TRBJ2-1,TRBV7-2,once,.,CASSQLLVQQFF,TGTGCCAGCAGCCAGCTACTAGTTCAGCAGTTCTTC
11,TRBJ1-1,TRBV7-9,.,.,CASSLRTEAFF,TGTGCCAGCAGCTTACGGACTGAAGCTTTCTTT
12,TRBJ2-7,TRBV6-6,.,.,CASSPAGYEQYF,TGTGCCAGCAGCCCGGCGGGGTACGAGCAGTACTTC
12,TRBJ1-2,TRBV29-1,.,.,CSAGHEGYGYTF,TGCAGCGCTGGCCATGAGGGATATGGCTACACCTTC
12,TRBJ1-1,TRBV7-6,few,.,CASAGANTEAFF,TGTGCCAGCGCCGGTGCGAACACTGAAGCTTTCTTT
14,TRBJ2-5,TRBV5-5,.,TRBD1,CASSLTGTGLTQYF,TGTGCCAGCAGCCTCACCGGGACAGGGTTGACCCAGTACTTC
13,TRBJ1-5,TRBV6-5,.,TRBD1,CASSNRGNQPQHF,TGTGCCAGCAGCAACAGGGGAAATCAGCCCCAGCATTTT
14,TRBJ2-7,TRBV2,.,.,CASSGRGGSYEQYF,TGTGCCAGCAGTGGAAGGGGTGGATCCTACGAGCAGTACTTC
12,TRBJ1-4,TRBV30,.,.,CAWGNGIEKLFF,TGTGCCTGGGGCAACGGGATTGAAAAACTGTTTTTT
15,TRBJ1-3,TRBV4-1,.,.,CASSHPGVEGNTIYF,TGCGCCAGCAGCCACCCAGGGGTAGAGGGAAACACCATATATTTT
13,TRBJ1-5,TRBV6-5,.,.,CASKPHVDQPQHF,TGTGCCAGCAAACCGCATGTAGATCAGCCCCAGCATTTT
15,TRBJ2-3,TRBV10-2,.,.,CASSAVAASTDTQYF,TGCGCCAGCAGTGCGGTAGCGGCTAGCACAGATACGCAGTATTTT
14,TRBJ2-7,TRBV5-6,.,.,CASSLGGAKYEQYF,TGTGCCAGCAGCTTGGGGGGCGCTAAGTACGAGCAGTACTTC
17,TRBJ1-1,TRBV6-1,.,TRBD1,CASSGGDRDRGFGEAFF,TGTGCCAGCAGTGGGGGAGACCGGGACAGGGGATTCGGCGAAGCTTTCTTT
16,TRBJ2-3,TRBV15,.,TRBD2,CATSRYGTKGSNTQYF,TGTGCCACCAGCAGATATGGGACTAAAGGGTCTAATACGCAGTATTTT
15,TRBJ2-7,TRBV27,.,.,CASSFLENRNYEQYF,TGTGCCAGCAGTTTTCTCGAGAACAGAAATTACGAGCAGTACTTC
14,TRBJ2-2,TRBV6-5,few,TRBD1,CASTGQGKTGELFF,TGTGCCAGCACCGGACAGGGCAAGACCGGGGAGCTGTTTTTT
15,TRBJ2-7,TRBV5-1,once,TRBD1,CASSVQGALSGEQYF,TGCGCCAGCAGTGTACAGGGGGCCCTTTCTGGAGAGCAGTACTTC
15,TRBJ2-3,TRBV9,.,.,CASSQRTASTDTQYF,TGTGCCAGCAGCCAGCGGACAGCGAGCACAGATACGCAGTATTTT
19,TRBJ2-7,TRBV29-1,few,.,CSVEDMTLVRTESSYEQYF,TGCAGCGTTGAAGATATGACCTTGGTCCGGACAGAGAGCTCCTACGAGCAGTACTTC
17,TRBJ1-2,TRBV4-2,.,TRBD1,CASSQDGTGGFNYGYTF,TGTGCCAGCAGCCAAGATGGGACAGGGGGTTTTAACTATGGCTACACCTTC
16,TRBJ2-2,TRBV9,few,TRBD2,CASSVVAGVDTGELFF,TGTGCCAGCAGCGTAGTAGCGGGAGTTGACACCGGGGAGCTGTTTTTT
13,TRBJ2-7,TRBV25-1,.,.,CASSEHRYYEQYF,TGTGCCAGCAGTGAGCACAGGTACTACGAGCAGTACTTC
16,TRBJ1-2,TRBV5-5,.,TRBD1,CASSPRQGSTNYGYTF,TGTGCCAGCAGCCCGAGACAGGGGAGCACTAACTATGGCTACACCTTC
14,TRBJ1-2,TRBV6-5,few,TRBD1,CASSYGTANYGYTF,TGTGCCAGCAGTTACGGGACAGCTAACTATGGCTACACCTTC
16,TRBJ2-7,TRBV2,.,TRBD2,CASSELGGGRPDEQYF,TGTGCCAGCAGTGAACTCGGGGGGGGGCGCCCCGACGAGCAGTACTTC
16,TRBJ2-1,TRBV5-4,.,TRBD1,CASSSRTGAFGNEQFF,TGTGCCAGCAGCTCCCGGACAGGGGCATTTGGCAATGAGCAGTTCTTC
13,TRBJ2-1,TRBV19,.,.,CASSISFYNEQFF,TGTGCCAGTAGTATTTCCTTCTACAATGAGCAGTTCTTC
15,TRBJ2-4,TRBV2,.,.,CASSEARGGKNIQYF,TGTGCCAGCAGTGAGGCGCGAGGAGGCAAAAACATTCAGTACTTC
15,TRBJ2-1,TRBV6-1,.,TRBD1,CTGGRGLPPYNEQFF,TGTACCGGCGGCAGGGGGCTTCCTCCCTACAATGAGCAGTTCTTC
16,TRBJ2-7,TRBV13,.,.,CASSLGLGQGSYEQYF,TGTGCCAGCAGCTTAGGCTTGGGGCAGGGATCCTACGAGCAGTACTTC
15,TRBJ2-7,TRBV6-5,few,.,CASRGPGTVTYEQYF,TGTGCCAGCAGAGGGCCCGGGACTGTCACCTACGAGCAGTACTTC
13,TRBJ1-1,TRBV4-2,.,.,CASSQQQDTEAFF,TGTGCCAGCAGTCAACAACAGGACACTGAAGCTTTCTTT
14,TRBJ1-4,TRBV5-1,.,TRBD1,CASSRQGANEKLFF,TGCGCCAGCAGCCGACAGGGGGCTAATGAAAAACTGTTTTTT
12,TRBJ2-7,TRBV7-9,.,.,CSSSLVGDEQYF,TGTTCCAGCAGCTTAGTAGGGGACGAGCAGTACTTC
15,TRBJ2-5,TRBV5-1,.,.,CASSEATAYQETQYF,TGCGCCAGCAGCGAAGCGACAGCGTACCAAGAGACCCAGTACTTC
14,TRBJ1-2,TRBV5-6,.,.,CASSLVQGTWGYTF,TGTGCCAGCAGCTTGGTTCAGGGAACATGGGGCTACACCTTC